This T cell receptor (beta chain) was sequenced during a study of blood T cell repertoires in COVID-19. Per the original methods: Nucleated cell counts were estimated from reference gene primer amplification. This table comes from immunoSEQ multiplex PCR, and its TCRdb copy is limited to in-frame clones, with some not included. That table supplies the V and J calls and clone size; D and trimming were determined from the DNA. The sample has just over 350,000 clones, roughly 87% seen once; the top ten hold almost 3%. Losses at the gene ends were 7 bases for V and 5 bases for J; bases not matched to a gene: 7. The CDR3 has 13 residues. Individuals aged roughly 18 to 90 years were recruited from fewer than 30 US areas.

This TCR was recovered from a woman aged 25 to 39 who had recovered from COVID-19. Sequenced: PBMCs or T cells enriched from blood (not recorded which). V is TRBV12-3 or TRBV12-4 and J is TRBJ2-5, with 7 bases fitting TRBD1. In DNA, the CDR3 is TGTGCCAGCAAGCACTGGGACAGCGAGACCCAGTACTTC. Its translation: CASKHWDSETQYF.